The rows below give T cell receptor beta chains drawn from one sample of a study of regulatory T cells in long-lasting Graves disease. Using its own MiXCR run on the multiplex PCR reads, TCRdb lists one record per CDR3 protein. This sample has around 460,000 distinct CDR3 sequences, with about 15% found just once. The data also belong to a second study, concerning T cells in Graves' hyperthyroidism and ophthalmopathy.

The sequenced sample was peripheral blood mononuclear cells (PBMCs), obtained at new diagnosis, from a patient treated with antithyroid drugs. The receptors were gathered from a woman between 50 and 59 years old with Graves disease. Each CDR3 is given with its conserved first and last residue. Each record gives: J gene, D gene, clone size, V gene, CDR3 protein. D genes are given only for firm matches. The listing skips clone size in some rows; elsewhere it reads once, few, many or a size class.

TRBJ2-7,NA,many,TRBV27,CASSFGEDLSYEQYF
TRBJ2-3,NA,many,TRBV3-1,CASSLRGGDTQYF
TRBJ1-1,TRBD1,NA,TRBV7-9,CASSLEQGVRTEAFF
TRBJ2-7,TRBD2,many,TRBV12-3/TRBV12-4,CASSLGGGRAGAYEQYF
TRBJ1-2,NA,many,TRBV19,CASSISLQSYGYTF
TRBJ2-7,TRBD2,few,TRBV6-1,CASRQPGLAGGQIEQYF
TRBJ2-7,NA,NA,TRBV18,CASSTTSYEQYF
TRBJ2-1,TRBD2,NA,TRBV19,CASSDSGLAGGPGNEQFF
TRBJ2-3,NA,many,TRBV12-3/TRBV12-4,CASSLGTLTDTQYF
TRBJ1-1,NA,many,TRBV29-1,CSAQGSPGSGAFF
TRBJ2-4,TRBD2,many,TRBV6-1,CASNPAGGGNIQYF
TRBJ1-3,NA,NA,TRBV5-1,CASSLGRQSGNTIYF
TRBJ1-2,TRBD1,many,TRBV6-1,CASSRGYTGVYGYTF
TRBJ2-7,NA,few,TRBV5-1,CASRGRTEGSRTTYEQYF
TRBJ1-4,NA,few,TRBV19,CASSHVGDEKLFF
TRBJ2-1,NA,many,TRBV11-2,CASSFTGKWQFF
TRBJ2-2,NA,many,TRBV20-1,CSAPTRPNTGELFF
TRBJ2-1,TRBD2,NA,TRBV3-1,CASTRGGNEQFF
TRBJ2-7,TRBD1,many,TRBV28,CASSLSGTGTYEQYF
TRBJ2-3,NA,NA,TRBV7-3,CASSDLADTQYF
TRBJ2-3,TRBD2,many,TRBV20-1,CSAHAQGLEGAQYF